The 21 T cell receptor beta chains below come from one sample, sequenced in a study of cytomegalovirus exposure and HLA in healthy donors. PCR amplification relied on 60 Vbeta primers (plus 13 Jbeta primers). This table comes from immunoSEQ multiplex PCR, and its TCRdb copy is limited to in-frame clones, with some not included. The sample holds about 82,000 clones, over 9.5% seen once. The specimen sequenced was PBMCs. Receptor source: a man aged 55-75 years in good health and CMV-seropositive.

This clone turned up a few times. V and J are TRBV9 and TRBJ2-5; 11 nucleotides agree with TRBD1. CDR1 is SGDLS, CDR2 YYNGEE, per germline. This CDR3 contains 15 residues. J was trimmed by 5 bases and V by 4 bases; bases with no gene match: 7. The CDR3 here is CASSLGTGGRETQYF. CDR3 bases: TGTGCCAGCAGCCTCGGGACAGGGGGAAGGGAGACCCAGTACTTC. Full variable domain (remainder filled in from reference TRBV9 and TRBJ2-5): DSGVTQTPKHLITATGQRVTLRCSPRSGDLSVYWYQQSLDQGLQFLIQYYNGEERAKGNILERFSAQQFPDLHSELNLSSLELGDSALYFCASSLGTGGRETQYFGPGTRLLVL.

This clone was counted only a few times. This chain links TRBV9 with TRBJ2-5, with 8 bases lining up with TRBD1. The CDR3 extends over 15 amino acids. The ends lost 0 bases at V and 4 bases at J; junction bases unmatched: 5. The germline V gene has CDR1 SGDLS and CDR2 YYNGEE. The CDR3 sequence: CASSVGQGWGETQYF. The CDR3 DNA reads TGTGCCAGCAGCGTAGGACAGGGGTGGGGAGAGACCCAGTACTTC.

This clone was seen a few times. The chain recombines TRBV7-2 with TRBJ2-5; 11 bases fit TRBD2. Trimming at V came to 5 bases and at J to 5 bases, leaving 7 bases not matched to a gene. The CDR3 is made up of 15 amino acids. Per the germline V gene, CDR1 is SGHTA and CDR2 is FQGNSA. Here the CDR3 DNA reads TGTGCCAGCAGCCCCGGGACTAGCGGTGACGAGACCCAGTACTTC. It is translated as CASSPGTSGDETQYF. The full variable domain, rest sourced from reference TRBV7-2 and TRBJ2-5, is GAGVSQSPSNKVTEKGKDVELRCDPISGHTALYWYRQSLGQGLEFLIYFQGNSAPDKSGLPSDRFSAERTGGSVSTLTIQRTQQEDSAVYLCASSPGTSGDETQYFGPGTRLLVL.

The chain links TRBV5-4 to TRBJ1-1, with a possible D match to TRBD1 (5 bases). The CDR3 consists of 14 residues. CDR1 is SGHNT and CDR2 is YYREEE in the germline V gene (reference sequence). V was cut by 0 bases and J by 6 bases, with 12 bases left in between. The CDR3 DNA reads TGTGCCAGCAGCTTGGTAGGGGCGTACGCTGAAGCTTTCTTT. As protein: CASSLVGAYAEAFF. The full variable domain, completed using reference TRBV5-4 and TRBJ1-1, is ETGVTQSPTHLIKTRGQQVTLRCSSQSGHNTVSWYQQALGQGPQFIFQYYREEENGRGNFPPRFSGLQFPNYSSELNVNALELDDSALYLCASSLVGAYAEAFFGQGTRLTVV.

This clone has only a few counts. This sequence joins TRBV14 and TRBJ1-4; unclear D gene. Germline CDR1 and CDR2: SGHDN and FVKESK. Trimming pared 1 base from V and 7 bases from J, leaving 7 bases between. The CDR3 totals 13 residues. The CDR3 loop is CASSQVYGEKLFF. The CDR3 DNA sequence: TGTGCCAGCAGCCAAGTCTACGGTGAAAAACTGTTTTTT.

The V gene is TRBV11-3, the J gene TRBJ2-6; 9 nucleotides line up with TRBD1. The CDR3 covers 15 residues. V trimming: 5 bases; J trimming: 12 bases; junction bases outside the gene matches: 11. Germline V gives CDR1 SGHNT, CDR2 YENEEA. DNA for the CDR3: TGTGCCAGCAGCCCAAGGACAGGGGCTGCGAGCGTCCTGACTTTC. Translating gives CASSPRTGAASVLTF.

The chain carries TRBV9 and TRBJ1-4, with a tentative D call TRBD1 (6 bases). CDR1 is SGDLS and CDR2 is YYNGEE in the germline V gene. The V gene lost 4 bases and the J gene lost 7 bases, with 14 bases spanning the gap. The CDR3 spans 14 residues. CDR3 nucleotide sequence: TGTGCCAGCAGCCTAAGGGGGACACCTGAAAAACTGTTTTTT. Translating it yields CASSLRGTPEKLFF.

This CDR3 reads CASLGGSRTDTQYF. Here the CDR3 DNA reads TGCGCCAGCTTAGGAGGGAGCAGGACAGATACGCAGTATTTT. V gene TRBV5-1 combines with J gene TRBJ2-3, with D possibly being TRBD2 (6 bases). Trimming left V 7 bases short and J 3 bases short, with 15 bases between. The CDR3 is 14 residues long. Germline V CDR1 and CDR2: SGHRS, YFSETQ.

The rearrangement links TRBV7-3 to TRBJ2-2, with D perhaps TRBD2 (6 bases). This CDR3 is 15 amino acids long. From germline, CDR1 is SGHTA and CDR2 FQGTGA. The V end was cut by 5 bases, the J end by 0 bases, with 10 bases between. The CDR3 reads CASSLGGSNTGELFF. The CDR3 nucleotides are TGTGCCAGCAGCCTGGGGGGATCGAACACCGGGGAGCTGTTTTTT.

V usage is TRBV7-2 and J usage is TRBJ1-2; possibly TRBD1 for D (5 bases). CDR1 is SGHTA, CDR2 FQGNSA, per germline. This CDR3 region has 16 residues. Deletions cut 0 bases from V and 2 bases from J, with 13 bases between. CDR3 region: CASSLARVGANYGYTF. In DNA form, the CDR3 reads TGTGCCAGCAGCTTAGCCAGGGTAGGGGCAAACTATGGCTACACCTTC.

With regard to this clone: The sample contains more than one DNA sequence encoding this CDR3. The chain has TRBV6-5 and TRBJ1-5; D unclear. CDR3 size: 14 residues. With 0 bases removed from V and 4 bases from J, the gap between germline ends came to 7 bases. Germline V gene data show CDR1 as MNHEY and CDR2 as SVGAGI. The CDR3 is CASSYSSGNQPQHF. The CDR3 coding sequence is TGTGCCAGCAGTTACTCGTCCGGGAATCAGCCCCAGCATTTT.

This clone appeared a few times. The sample holds other DNA sequences that translate to the same CDR3. The chain has TRBV5-4 and TRBJ2-5, with 12 bases that match TRBD2. Germline assignment: CDR1 SGHNT and CDR2 YYREEE (reference sequence). This CDR3 contains 16 residues. V shed 4 bases and J 2 bases; nucleotides not matched to a gene: 6. The DNA for the CDR3 is TGTGCCAGCAGCCTCGAACTAGCGGGAGGTCAAGAGACCCAGTACTTC. Protein product: CASSLELAGGQETQYF.

This clone was observed a few times. The J gene is TRBJ2-2, the V gene TRBV5-4; 10 nucleotides agree with TRBD2. J was trimmed by 2 bases and V by 3 bases; bases with no gene match: 1. Germline V gives CDR1 SGHNT, CDR2 YYREEE (reference sequence). CDR3 length: 15 residues. The CDR3 sequence is CASSWTSGNTGELFF. The CDR3 nucleotides are TGTGCCAGCAGCTGGACTAGCGGAAACACCGGGGAGCTGTTTTTT.

This clone was seen only a few times. The CDR3: CASSRADEQYV. The CDR3 DNA is TGTGCCAGCAGCAGGGCGGACGAGCAGTACGTC. The chain uses TRBV28 and TRBJ2-7; D is possibly TRBD1 (5 bases). Per germline, CDR1 MDHEN and CDR2 SYDVKM. Deletions cut 6 bases from V and 5 bases from J, with 8 bases between. The CDR3 contains 11 residues.

The chain combines TRBV2 with TRBJ2-7; TRBD1 matches 7 bases. The V gene end was trimmed by 6 bases and the J gene end by 0 bases; junction bases not matched to a gene: 5. CDR3 length: 14 amino acids. Germline V lookup: CDR1 SNHLY, CDR2 FYNNEI. In DNA form, the CDR3 reads TGTGCCAGCAGACCGGGACAGAGCTCCTACGAGCAGTACTTC. Its protein product is CASRPGQSSYEQYF.

This clone occurred a few times. The CDR3 DNA is TGTGCCAGCAGCTCCCGACTGAGCGGGGCGACAGATACGCAGTATTTT. Translating it yields CASSSRLSGATDTQYF. The rearrangement joins TRBV7-6 to TRBJ2-3; 7 bases are a match to TRBD2. In germline, CDR1 is SGHVS, CDR2 FNYEAQ. J was trimmed by 3 bases and V by 4 bases; bases with no gene match: 10. The CDR3 extends over 16 amino acids.

There are a few counts of this clone. V and J are TRBV5-6 and TRBJ2-7; TRBD1 matches at 7 bases. CDR3 length: 14 amino acids. The V segment lost 0 bases and the J segment 6 bases; nucleotides outside the gene matches: 6. Germline V lookup: CDR1 SGHDT, CDR2 YYEEEE. This chain's CDR3 is CASSLAWAGGEQYF. CDR3 sequence (DNA): TGTGCCAGCAGCTTGGCCTGGGCAGGGGGCGAGCAGTACTTC.

The chain couples TRBV5-1 to TRBJ1-3, with D unclear. V lost 3 bases to trimming and J lost 0 bases, with 13 bases between them. Germline assignment: CDR1 SGHRS and CDR2 YFSETQ. CDR3 length: 16 amino acids. The CDR3 reads CASSSGTLSSGNTIYF. The CDR3 region has the DNA TGCGCCAGCAGCTCCGGAACACTAAGCTCTGGAAACACCATATATTTT.

A few counts support this clone. The chain employs TRBV4-2 and TRBJ2-1; D is possibly TRBD2 (7 bases). CDR1 is LGHNA and CDR2 is YNFKEQ in the germline V gene. V lost 7 bases, J lost 5 bases, and 9 bases lay in between. The CDR3 has 12 amino acids. The CDR3 nucleotides are TGTGCCAGCACGGGGGGCGACAATGAGCAGTTCTTC. Its translation: CASTGGDNEQFF.

Only a few counts were recorded for this clone. The V and J genes are TRBV28 and TRBJ1-2; 12 nucleotides align to TRBD1. The CDR3 has 15 amino acids. Germline CDR1 reads MDHEN; CDR2 reads SYDVKM. Losses at the gene ends were 4 bases for V and 8 bases for J; bases not matched to a gene: 8. CDR3 sequence (DNA): TGTGCCAGCAGTTCCGCGGGACAGGGGGCGGAAGGCTACACCTTC. Translating it yields CASSSAGQGAEGYTF.

The CDR3 nucleotides read TGTGCCAGCAGTGACGGGTTTGCGGCGGGCGAGCAGTACGTC. Protein sequence: CASSDGFAAGEQYV. J is TRBJ2-7 and V is TRBV6-1; D may be TRBD2 (5 bases). The V end lost 3 bases, the J end lost 6 bases, and 15 bases lay between the germline ends. There are 14 residues in the CDR3. The germline V gene has CDR1 MNHNS and CDR2 SASEGT.